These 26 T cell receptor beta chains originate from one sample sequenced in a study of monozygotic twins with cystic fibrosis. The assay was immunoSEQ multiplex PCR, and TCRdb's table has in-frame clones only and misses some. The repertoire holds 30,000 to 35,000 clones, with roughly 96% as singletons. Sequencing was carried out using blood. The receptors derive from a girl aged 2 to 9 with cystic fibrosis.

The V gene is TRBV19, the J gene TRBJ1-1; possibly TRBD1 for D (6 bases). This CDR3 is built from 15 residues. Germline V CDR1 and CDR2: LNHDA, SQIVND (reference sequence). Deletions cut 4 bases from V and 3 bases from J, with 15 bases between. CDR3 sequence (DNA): TGTGCCAGTAGTAGCCGCGGGACATCGTACACTGAAGCTTTCTTT. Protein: CASSSRGTSYTEAFF.

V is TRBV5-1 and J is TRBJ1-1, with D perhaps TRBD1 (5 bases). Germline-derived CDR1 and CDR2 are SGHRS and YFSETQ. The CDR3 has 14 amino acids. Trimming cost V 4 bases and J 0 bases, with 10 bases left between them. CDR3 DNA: TGCGCCAGCAGCCAGGACACCATGAACACTGAAGCTTTCTTT. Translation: CASSQDTMNTEAFF.

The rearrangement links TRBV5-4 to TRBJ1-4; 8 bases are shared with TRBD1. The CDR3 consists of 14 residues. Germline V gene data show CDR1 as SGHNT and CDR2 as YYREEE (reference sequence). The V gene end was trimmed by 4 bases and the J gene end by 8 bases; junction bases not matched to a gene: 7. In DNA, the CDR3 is TGTGCCAGCAGCCATGGACAGGGCGACGAAAAACTGTTTTTT. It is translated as CASSHGQGDEKLFF. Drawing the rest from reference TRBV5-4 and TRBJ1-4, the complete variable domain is ETGVTQSPTHLIKTRGQQVTLRCSSQSGHNTVSWYQQALGQGPQFIFQYYREEENGRGNFPPRFSGLQFPNYSSELNVNALELDDSALYLCASSHGQGDEKLFFGSGTQLSVL.

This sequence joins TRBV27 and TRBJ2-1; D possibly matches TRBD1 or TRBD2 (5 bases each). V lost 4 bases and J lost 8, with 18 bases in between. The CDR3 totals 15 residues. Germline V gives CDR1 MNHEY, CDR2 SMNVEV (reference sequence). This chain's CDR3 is CASSSTGTLMDEQFF. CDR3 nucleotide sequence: TGTGCCAGCAGTTCAACCGGGACGTTGATGGATGAGCAGTTCTTC.

CDR3 DNA sequence: TGTGCCAGCAGTGATCCGGGTATGAACACTGAAGCTTTCTTT. Translated, it gives CASSDPGMNTEAFF. The chain is built from TRBV6-1 and TRBJ1-1; no reliable D call. This CDR3 comprises 14 residues. Germline CDR1 is MNHNS and CDR2 is SASEGT. Trimming removed 3 bases from V and 0 bases from J, with 8 bases in between.

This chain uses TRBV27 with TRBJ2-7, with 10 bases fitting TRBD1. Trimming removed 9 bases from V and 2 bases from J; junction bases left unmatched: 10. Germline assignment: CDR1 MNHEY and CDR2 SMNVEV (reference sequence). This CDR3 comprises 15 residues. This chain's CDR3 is CASSHYGTGAYEQYF. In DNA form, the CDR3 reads TGTGCCAGTTCACACTACGGGACAGGGGCCTACGAGCAGTACTTC.

CDR3 in DNA: TGTGCCAGCAGGCCATACAGGCTGTGGGGCTACACCTTC. Amino acids: CASRPYRLWGYTF. V is TRBV28 and J is TRBJ1-2; possible D gene TRBD1, 5 bases. V lost 6 bases and J 8 bases, leaving 16 bases between the germline ends. The CDR3 spans 13 residues. Germline V gene data show CDR1 as MDHEN and CDR2 as SYDVKM.

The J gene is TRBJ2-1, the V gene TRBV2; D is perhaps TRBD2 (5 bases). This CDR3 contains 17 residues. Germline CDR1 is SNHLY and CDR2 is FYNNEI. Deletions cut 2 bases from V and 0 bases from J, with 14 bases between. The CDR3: CASSELLRASSYNEQFF. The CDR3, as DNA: TGTGCCAGCAGTGAATTGCTGCGGGCTAGCTCCTACAATGAGCAGTTCTTC.

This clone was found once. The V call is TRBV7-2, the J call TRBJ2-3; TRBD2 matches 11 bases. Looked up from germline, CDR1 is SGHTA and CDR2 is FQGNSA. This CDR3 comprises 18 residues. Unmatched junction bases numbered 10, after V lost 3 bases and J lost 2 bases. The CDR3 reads CASSFPTSGTEPTDTQYF. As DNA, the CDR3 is TGTGCCAGCAGCTTCCCGACTAGCGGGACCGAACCCACAGATACGCAGTATTTT.

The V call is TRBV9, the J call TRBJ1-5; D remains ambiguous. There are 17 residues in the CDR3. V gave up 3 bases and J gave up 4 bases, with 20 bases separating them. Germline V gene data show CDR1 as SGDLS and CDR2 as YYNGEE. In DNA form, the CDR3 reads TGTGCCAGCAGCGCCGAGGCTTACAACAGCGGTAATCAGCCCCAGCATTTT. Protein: CASSAEAYNSGNQPQHF.

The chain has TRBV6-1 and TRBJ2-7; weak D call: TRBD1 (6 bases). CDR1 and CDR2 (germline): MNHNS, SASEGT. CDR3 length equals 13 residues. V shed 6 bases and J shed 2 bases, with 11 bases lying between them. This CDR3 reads CASRPGDPYEQYF. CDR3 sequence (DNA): TGTGCCAGCAGGCCAGGGGATCCCTACGAGCAGTACTTC.

The CDR3 region is CASSQDLAGGPRVNTDTQYF. The CDR3 coding sequence is TGCGCCAGCAGCCAAGACCTAGCGGGAGGGCCTCGAGTTAACACAGATACGCAGTATTTT. V is TRBV4-1 and J is TRBJ2-3; the match to TRBD2 covers 12 bases. The CDR3 runs 20 residues. V trimming: 0 bases; J trimming: 2 bases; junction bases outside the gene matches: 12. The germline gives CDR1 MGHRA, CDR2 YSYEKL.

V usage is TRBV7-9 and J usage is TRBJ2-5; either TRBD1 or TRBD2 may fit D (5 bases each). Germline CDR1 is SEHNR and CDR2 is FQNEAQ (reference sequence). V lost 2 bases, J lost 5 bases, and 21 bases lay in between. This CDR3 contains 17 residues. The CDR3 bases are TGTGCCAGCAGCTTAAGCCGACTGGGACCCCCCTCGGAGACCCAGTACTTC. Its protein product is CASSLSRLGPPSETQYF.

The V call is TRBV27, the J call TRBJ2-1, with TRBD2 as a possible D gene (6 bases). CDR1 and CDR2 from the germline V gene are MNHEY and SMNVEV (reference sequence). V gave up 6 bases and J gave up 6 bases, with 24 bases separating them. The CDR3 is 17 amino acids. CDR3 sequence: CASSSPTGLSLSNEQFF. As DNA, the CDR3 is TGTGCCAGCAGCTCACCAACGGGACTTTCCCTTTCCAATGAGCAGTTCTTC.

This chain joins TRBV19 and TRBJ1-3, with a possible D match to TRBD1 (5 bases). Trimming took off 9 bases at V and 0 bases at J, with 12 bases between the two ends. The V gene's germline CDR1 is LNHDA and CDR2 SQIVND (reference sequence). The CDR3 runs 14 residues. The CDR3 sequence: CASRQRLSGNTIYF. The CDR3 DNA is TGTGCCAGCAGACAGCGTCTCTCTGGAAACACCATATATTTT.

CDR3 coding DNA: TGTGCCAGCAGCGTTGCGGAACAGGGGAACGAGCAGTACTTC. Its protein product is CASSVAEQGNEQYF. This chain uses TRBV9 with TRBJ2-7; 7 bases match TRBD1. Germline V lookup: CDR1 SGDLS, CDR2 YYNGEE. J lost 5 bases, V lost 2 bases, and 7 bases had no gene match. The CDR3 contains 14 residues.

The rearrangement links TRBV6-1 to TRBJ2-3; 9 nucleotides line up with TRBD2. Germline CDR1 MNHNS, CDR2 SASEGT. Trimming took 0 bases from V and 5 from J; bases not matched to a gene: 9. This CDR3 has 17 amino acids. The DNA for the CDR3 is TGTGCCAGCAGTGAAGCGATGGCGGGAGGGCCGCGAGATACGCAGTATTTT. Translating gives CASSEAMAGGPRDTQYF.

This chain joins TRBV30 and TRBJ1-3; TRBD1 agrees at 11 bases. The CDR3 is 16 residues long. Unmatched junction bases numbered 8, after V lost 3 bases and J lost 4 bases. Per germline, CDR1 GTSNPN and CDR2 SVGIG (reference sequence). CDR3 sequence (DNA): TGTGCCTGGAGATCCCGGGACAGGGGGTCAGGAAACACCATATATTTT. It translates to CAWRSRDRGSGNTIYF. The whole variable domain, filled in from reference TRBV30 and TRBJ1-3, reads SQTIHQWPATLVQPVGSPLSLECTVEGTSNPNLYWYRQAAGRGLQLLFYSVGIGQISSEVPQNLSASRPQDRQFILSSKKLLLSDSGFYLCAWRSRDRGSGNTIYFGEGSWLTVV.

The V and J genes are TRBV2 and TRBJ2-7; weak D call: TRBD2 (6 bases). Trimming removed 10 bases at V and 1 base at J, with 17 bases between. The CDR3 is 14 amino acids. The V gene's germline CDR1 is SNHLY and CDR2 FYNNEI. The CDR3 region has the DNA TGTGCCACGGACTTCGGGGGACTTTCCTACGAGCAGTACTTC. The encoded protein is CATDFGGLSYEQYF.

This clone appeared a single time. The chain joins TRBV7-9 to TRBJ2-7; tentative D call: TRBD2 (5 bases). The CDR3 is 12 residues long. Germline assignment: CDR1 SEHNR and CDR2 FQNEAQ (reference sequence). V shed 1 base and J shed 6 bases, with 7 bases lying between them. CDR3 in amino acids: CASSLGGREQYF. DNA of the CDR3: TGTGCCAGCAGCTTAGGCGGGCGCGAGCAGTACTTC. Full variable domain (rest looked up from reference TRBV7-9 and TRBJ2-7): DTGVSQNPRHKITKRGQNVTFRCDPISEHNRLYWYRQTLGQGPEFLTYFQNEAQLEKSRLLSDRFSAERPKGSFSTLEIQRTEQGDSAMYLCASSLGGREQYFGPGTRLTVT.

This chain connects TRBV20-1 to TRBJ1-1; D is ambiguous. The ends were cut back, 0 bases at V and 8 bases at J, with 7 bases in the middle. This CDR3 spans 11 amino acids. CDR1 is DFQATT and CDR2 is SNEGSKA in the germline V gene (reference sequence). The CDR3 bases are TGCAGTGCTAGAGATAACAGCGAAGCTTTCTTT. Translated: CSARDNSEAFF.

The DNA of the CDR3 is TGTGCCAGCAGCTCCTGCTACGAGCAGTACTTC. Protein: CASSSCYEQYF. The rearrangement joins TRBV21-1 to TRBJ2-7; TRBD2 is taken as the D call from the table, unchecked against the DNA. TRBV21-1 represents a pseudogene. CDR3 length: 11 amino acids.

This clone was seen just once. The CDR3 region is CASTLYNEQFF. DNA for the CDR3: TGTGCCAGCACTCTCTACAATGAGCAGTTCTTC. The chain couples TRBV2 to TRBJ2-1; no clear D. This CDR3 has 11 amino acids. CDR1 SNHLY and CDR2 FYNNEI come from the germline V gene. Deletions cut 7 bases from V and 3 bases from J, with 4 bases between. Full variable domain (missing parts from reference TRBV2 and TRBJ2-1): EPEVTQTPSHQVTQMGQEVILRCVPISNHLYFYWYRQILGQKVEFLVSFYNNEISEKSEIFDDQFSVERPDGSNFTLKIRSTKLEDSAMYFCASTLYNEQFFGPGTRLTVL.

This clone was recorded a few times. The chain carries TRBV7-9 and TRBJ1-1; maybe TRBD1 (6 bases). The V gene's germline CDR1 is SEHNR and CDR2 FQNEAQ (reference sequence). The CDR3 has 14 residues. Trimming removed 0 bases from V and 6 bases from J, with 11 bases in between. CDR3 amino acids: CASSLAGGEAEAFF. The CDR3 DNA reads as TGTGCCAGCAGCTTAGCCGGGGGCGAGGCTGAAGCTTTCTTT.

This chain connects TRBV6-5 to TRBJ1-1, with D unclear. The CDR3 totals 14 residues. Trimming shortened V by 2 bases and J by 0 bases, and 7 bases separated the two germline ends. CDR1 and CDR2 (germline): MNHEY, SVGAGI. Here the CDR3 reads CASSYQPVNTEAFF. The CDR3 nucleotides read TGTGCCAGCAGTTACCAGCCAGTGAACACTGAAGCTTTCTTT.

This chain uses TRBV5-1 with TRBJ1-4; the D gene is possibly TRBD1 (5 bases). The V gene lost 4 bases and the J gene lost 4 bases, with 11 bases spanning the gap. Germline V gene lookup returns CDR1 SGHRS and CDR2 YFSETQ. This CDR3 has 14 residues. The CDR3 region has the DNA TGCGCCAGCAGCGTCGGGACCTATAATGAAAAACTGTTTTTT. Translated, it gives CASSVGTYNEKLFF. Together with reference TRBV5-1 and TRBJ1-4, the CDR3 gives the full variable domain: KAGVTQTPRYLIKTRGQQVTLSCSPISGHRSVSWYQQTPGQGLQFLFEYFSETQRNKGNFPGRFSGRQFSNSRSEMNVSTLELGDSALYLCASSVGTYNEKLFFGSGTQLSVL.